The T cell receptor (beta chain) under discussion was sequenced for a study of T-cell reconstitution after alpha-beta-depleted transplantation in children. This CDR3 spans 15 amino acids. Per germline, CDR1 SGHTA and CDR2 FQGNSA. With 5 bases removed from V and 0 bases from J, the gap between germline ends came to 13 bases. This clonotype has a count of ten or more. Library preparation (for TCRbeta) was performed with unique molecular identifiers. TCRdb independently ran MiXCR on the PCR reads; one entry per CDR3 protein. This sample has around 680,000 distinct CDR3 sequences; approximately 15% occur once, and the top ten carry 0.8% to 1.1%.

The chain uses TRBV7-2 and TRBJ1-1; tentatively, D is TRBD1 (6 bases). This clonotype was obtained from a human donor who donated a stem cell graft to a child with acute myeloid leukemia. The sequenced sample was PBMCs from the stem cell graft donor, obtained from the stem cell graft. The CDR3 nucleotides read TGTGCCAGCAGCCCTCTCGGACAGATGAACACTGAAGCTTTCTTT. Its translation: CASSPLGQMNTEAFF.